The entry below describes one T cell receptor (beta chain). Its antigen is unidentified. Looked up from germline, CDR1 is SGHRS and CDR2 is YFSETQ. Between the trimmed V and J ends, which lost 4 bases and 9 bases, there was a span of 14 bases. The CDR3 is 13 residues long. The sample belongs to a study of T cell responses to AZD1222 COVID-19 vaccine. Sequenced by immunoSEQ multiplex PCR; TCRdb stores in-frame clones only, minus some. Altogether roughly 130,000 clones are present, just over 85% being singletons, with the ten largest covering 7.6%. Notes on the study in general: A rise in Spike-specific TCR breadth and depth followed two AZD1222 doses.

This material consisted of peripheral blood, taken on day 0 of AZD1222 vaccination. V is TRBV5-1 and J is TRBJ2-1, with D maybe TRBD2 (6 bases). This clonotype was sampled from an adult in good health. In DNA, the CDR3 is TGCGCCAGCAGCCAACCCAGGGAGGCTGAGCAGTTCTTC. Encoded protein: CASSQPREAEQFF.